Listed below are T cell receptor beta chains from one sample, sequenced in a study of T cell responses to AZD1222 COVID-19 vaccine. Clones were sequenced by immunoSEQ multiplex PCR, and TCRdb holds only the in-frame ones, with some missing. The sample consists of about 75,000 clones, roughly 88% of them appearing once. The sequences come from peripheral blood, collected 28 days after the second dose of the MenACWY control vaccine. The receptors shown here come from an adult who received the MenACWY meningococcal vaccine as a control. The CDR3 runs from the conserved cysteine through the conserved F or W. The order of the fields is D gene, clone size, J gene, V gene, CDR3 protein, CDR3 DNA. The D gene is left open where the match is weak. A row's size may be missing; if present it is once, few, many or a size class.

>-|-|TRBJ1-1|TRBV7-2
CASSFPGDPEAFF
TGTGCCAGCAGCTTTCCAGGGGACCCTGAAGCTTTCTTT
>-|-|TRBJ1-6|TRBV6-5
CASSTSRRDSPLHF
TGTGCCAGCAGTACTAGTCGGAGGGATTCACCCCTCCACTTT
>-|-|TRBJ2-4|TRBV7-5
CVRSLGGRGPRNIQYF
TGTGTCAGAAGCTTAGGGGGACGGGGGCCGAGAAACATTCAGTACTTC
>-|-|TRBJ1-1|TRBV29-1
CSVETGTDTEAFF
TGCAGCGTTGAAACCGGGACGGACACTGAAGCTTTCTTT
>-|once|TRBJ2-2|TRBV9
CASSVNLNTGELFF
TGTGCCAGCAGCGTAAATCTCAACACCGGGGAGCTGTTTTTT
>-|-|TRBJ1-6|TRBV4-2
CASSQDAGVGSPLHF
TGTGCCAGCAGCCAAGATGCAGGGGTAGGTTCACCCCTCCACTTT
>-|-|TRBJ2-7|TRBV10-2
CASSPSGRVYEQYF
TGCGCCAGCAGTCCTTCGGGCAGGGTTTACGAGCAGTACTTC
>-|-|TRBJ1-1|TRBV5-5
CASSFFGQGNTEAFF
TGTGCCAGCAGCTTTTTTGGTCAGGGGAACACTGAAGCTTTCTTT
>TRBD2|-|TRBJ2-3|TRBV3-1/TRBV3-2
CASSLGLVGASTDTQYF
TGTGCCAGCAGCCTTGGACTAGTTGGGGCTAGCACAGATACGCAGTATTTT
>TRBD2|-|TRBJ2-3|TRBV6-1
CASSESSGGAWDTQYF
TGTGCCAGCAGTGAATCTAGCGGGGGGGCCTGGGATACGCAGTATTTT
>-|-|TRBJ2-3|TRBV30
CASMLDTQYF
TGTGCCTCCATGTTGGATACGCAGTATTTT
>TRBD2|-|TRBJ2-1|TRBV18
CASSPPGRGAYNEQFF
TGTGCCAGCTCACCACCGGGCCGGGGGGCCTACAATGAGCAGTTCTTC
>-|-|TRBJ1-2|TRBV3-1/TRBV3-2
CASSQTGRYGYTF
TGTGCCAGCAGCCAAACAGGGCGCTATGGCTACACCTTC
>TRBD2|once|TRBJ2-1|TRBV6-2/TRBV6-3
CASSPHGLAGVNEQFF
TGTGCCAGCAGCCCCCATGGACTAGCGGGGGTCAATGAGCAGTTCTTC
>TRBD1|-|TRBJ1-4|TRBV4-2
CASSQTGEGNEKLFF
TGTGCCAGCAGCCAAACAGGGGAGGGTAATGAAAAACTGTTTTTT
>-|-|TRBJ2-3|TRBV29-1
CSVLAGDTQYF
TGCAGCGTCCTTGCAGGTGATACGCAGTATTTT
>-|-|TRBJ1-3|TRBV4-2
CASSQDPNGVAVNTIYF
TGTGCCAGCAGCCAGGACCCCAACGGGGTTGCTGTAAACACCATATATTTT
>-|-|TRBJ2-2|TRBV6-2/TRBV6-3
CASSTLVGTGELFF
TGTGCCAGCAGTACCCTCGTGGGCACCGGGGAGCTGTTTTTT
>-|-|TRBJ1-6|TRBV7-8
CASSDRTYNSPLHF
TGTGCCAGCAGCGACAGGACTTATAATTCACCCCTCCACTTT
>-|-|TRBJ2-7|TRBV29-1
CSVEDHPKQYF
TGCAGCGTTGAAGACCATCCCAAGCAGTACTTC
>TRBD1|-|TRBJ1-2|TRBV6-1
CASSERVGGTASLSYGYTF
TGTGCCAGCAGTGAACGGGTAGGAGGGACAGCTTCCTTATCCTATGGCTACACCTTC
>-|-|TRBJ1-1|TRBV7-2
CASSLEAGINTEAFF
TGTGCCAGCAGCTTAGAGGCCGGGATCAACACTGAAGCTTTCTTT
>-|-|TRBJ1-4|TRBV19
CASRKQVATNEKLFF
TGTGCCAGTAGGAAACAGGTCGCGACTAATGAAAAACTGTTTTTT
>TRBD1|-|TRBJ1-1|TRBV4-2
CASSQVKGQGATEAFF
TGTGCCAGCAGCCAAGTTAAGGGACAGGGGGCCACTGAAGCTTTCTTT
>TRBD1|-|TRBJ2-1|TRBV11-1
CASSFPGGVRNEQFF
TGTGCCAGCAGCTTCCCAGGGGGCGTTCGCAATGAGCAGTTCTTC
>TRBD2|-|TRBJ2-1|TRBV4-1
CASSQTAPSGFSSYNEQFF
TGCGCCAGCAGCCAGACCGCTCCTAGCGGGTTTAGCTCCTACAATGAGCAGTTCTTC
>-|once|TRBJ1-6|TRBV27
CASSPPGTDFSYNSPLHF
TGTGCCAGCAGTCCCCCCGGGACCGATTTCTCCTATAATTCACCCCTCCACTTT
>-|-|TRBJ1-1|TRBV6-5
CASRSTANTEAFF
TGTGCCAGCAGGAGCACAGCGAACACTGAAGCTTTCTTT
>-|-|TRBJ2-5|TRBV21-1
CASSKERFVGTQYF
TGTGCCAGCAGCAAAGAGAGGTTTGTGGGGACCCAGTACTTC
>-|-|TRBJ2-1|TRBV6-2/TRBV6-3
CASSYSSPSSYNEQFF
TGTGCCAGCAGTTACTCGAGTCCAAGCTCCTACAATGAGCAGTTCTTC
>-|-|TRBJ1-1|TRBV18
CASSPRMVSSRDTEAFF
TGTGCCAGCTCACCCAGAATGGTCTCTTCCAGGGACACTGAAGCTTTCTTT
>-|-|TRBJ1-6|TRBV5-1
CASSPDYNSPLHF
TGCGCCAGCAGCCCGGATTATAATTCACCCCTCCACTTT
>TRBD2|-|TRBJ2-3|TRBV9
CASSVAPSGSGGTDTQYF
TGTGCCAGCAGCGTAGCCCCCTCGGGTAGCGGGGGCACAGATACGCAGTATTTT